This entry lists 17 T cell receptor beta chains sequenced from one sample in a study of CD8+CD57+ T cells in acquired aplastic anemia. TCR beta VDJ combinations and CDR3 sequences were profiled from genomic DNA. Each CDR3 protein gets one entry after TCRdb re-called the reads with MiXCR. The sample contains some 42,000 distinct CDR3 sequences, about 65% of which appear only once. Sequenced input: sorted CD4+, CD8+, or CD8+CD57+ T cells (not recorded which) from PBMCs. Receptors were obtained from a human donor in good health, serving as a control.

The chain recombines TRBV12-3 or TRBV12-4 with TRBJ2-7; possibly TRBD2 for D (6 bases). V shed 5 bases and J shed 4 bases, with 21 bases lying between them. This CDR3 contains 16 residues. The CDR3 reads CASSIGLRGKLYEQYF. The CDR3 DNA reads as TGTGCCAGCAGTATAGGTTTGCGGGGCAAGCTTTACGAGCAGTACTTC.

The chain combines TRBV2 with TRBJ2-7, with 10 bases lining up with TRBD2. J lost 1 base, V lost 6 bases, and 6 bases had no gene match. This CDR3 has 15 amino acids. Per germline, CDR1 SNHLY and CDR2 FYNNEI. CDR3 loop: CASRRLAGPSYEQYF. CDR3 nucleotide sequence: TGTGCCAGCAGGCGACTAGCGGGCCCATCCTACGAGCAGTACTTC.

This chain joins TRBV7-9 and TRBJ1-2; D uncertain. Trimming took off 7 bases at V and 1 base at J, with 13 bases between the two ends. The germline V gene encodes CDR1 SEHNR and CDR2 FQNEAQ (reference sequence). The CDR3 runs 14 residues. The chain's CDR3 is CASTFVENNYGYTF. CDR3 nucleotides: TGTGCCAGCACCTTTGTTGAGAATAACTATGGCTACACCTTC.

The J gene is TRBJ2-7, the V gene TRBV19; D might be TRBD2 (6 bases). CDR1 and CDR2 (germline): LNHDA, SQIVND (reference sequence). V was shortened by 3 bases and J by 4 bases, with 10 bases between the two germline ends. There are 13 residues in the CDR3. The CDR3 DNA reads TGTGCCAGTAGTATGGCAGGGAGGTACGAGCAGTACTTC. This gives the protein CASSMAGRYEQYF.

This clonotype has a single count. The rearrangement uses TRBV30 and TRBJ1-1; D uncertain. CDR1 and CDR2 from the germline V gene are GTSNPN and SVGIG (reference sequence). V lost 8 bases to trimming and J lost 1 base, with 14 bases between them. This CDR3 has 13 amino acids. The CDR3 DNA sequence: TGTGCCAGCAGCTTCTCAGGGAACACTGAAGCTTTCTTT. Its protein product is CASSFSGNTEAFF.

In its sample, this clonotype ranks as medium-sized. The V and J genes are TRBV7-2 and TRBJ2-7; 8 bases align to TRBD1. The CDR3 contains 15 residues. Germline CDR1 SGHTA, CDR2 FQGNSA. J was trimmed by 3 bases and V by 5 bases; bases with no gene match: 9. This CDR3 reads CASSLSPGTGYEQYF. The CDR3 DNA reads as TGTGCCAGCAGCCTATCACCCGGGACAGGCTACGAGCAGTACTTC.

The chain recombines TRBV7-9 with TRBJ1-5; no clear D gene. Trimming took 1 base from V and 2 from J, leaving 9 bases between them. Germline V gene sequence: CDR1 SEHNR, CDR2 FQNEAQ (reference sequence). This CDR3 contains 15 residues. The chain's CDR3 is CASSLDRAGNQPQHF. CDR3 nucleotides: TGTGCCAGCAGCTTAGATCGGGCCGGCAATCAGCCCCAGCATTTT.

This clonotype was seen only once. As the CDR3 is not closed by the conserved phenylalanine or tryptophan, this likely results from a read error. The chain combines TRBV19 with TRBJ1-5; D remains unclear. V was trimmed by 4 bases and J by 6 bases, leaving 7 bases between them. CDR3 length: 12 amino acids. Germline V CDR1 and CDR2: LNHDA, SQIVND (reference sequence). The CDR3 DNA follows: TGTGCCAGTAGTAATAGTCGTCAGCCCCAGCATCTT. This translates into CASSNSRQPQHL.

The rearrangement joins TRBV15 to TRBJ2-7; 8 nucleotides match TRBD2. From germline, CDR1 is LNHNV and CDR2 YYDKDF (reference sequence). J was trimmed by 0 bases and V by 5 bases; bases with no gene match: 9. The length of the CDR3 is 16 residues. CDR3 amino acids: CATSLPSGGSSYEQYF. The CDR3 region has the DNA TGTGCCACCAGCCTCCCGAGCGGGGGCAGCTCCTACGAGCAGTACTTC.

The chain is built from TRBV9 and TRBJ2-5, with 10 bases fitting TRBD2. Losses at the gene ends were 3 bases for V and 2 bases for J; bases not matched to a gene: 4. Germline values: CDR1 SGDLS, CDR2 YYNGEE. The CDR3 sequence is 15 residues long. CDR3 DNA sequence: TGTGCCAGCAGCGATATAGCGGGGGGACAAGAGACCCAGTACTTC. Protein product: CASSDIAGGQETQYF.

The CDR3 region is CAISESDSSTDTQYF. In DNA, the CDR3 is TGTGCCATCAGTGAGTCGGACTCTAGCACAGATACGCAGTATTTT. The chain has TRBV10-3 and TRBJ2-3; D is possibly TRBD2 (5 bases). V was clipped by 0 bases and J by 0 bases, with 7 bases between them. CDR3 size: 15 residues. Germline-derived CDR1 and CDR2 are ENHRY and SYGVKD.

This clonotype has a count of ten or more. V usage is TRBV5-4 and J usage is TRBJ2-6; TRBD2 agrees at 7 bases. The CDR3 loop spans 19 amino acids. CDR1 is SGHNT, CDR2 YYREEE, per germline (reference sequence). The J segment lost 0 bases and the V segment lost 4 bases, leaving 13 bases of the junction unmatched. The CDR3 loop reads CASSPSKGRGYSGANVLTF. In DNA, the CDR3 is TGTGCCAGCAGCCCGAGTAAAGGGCGGGGGTACTCTGGGGCCAACGTCCTGACTTTC.

This clonotype was seen repeatedly, ten times or more. This chain links TRBV30 with TRBJ2-2; no clear D. The CDR3 spans 11 residues. Trimming stripped 2 bases from V and 5 bases from J, with 3 bases between. Germline values: CDR1 GTSNPN, CDR2 SVGIG (reference sequence). CDR3 DNA: TGTGCCTGGAGTAGTACCGGGGAGCTGTTTTTT. It codes for CAWSSTGELFF. The full variable domain, in which reference TRBV30 and TRBJ2-2 provide the parts outside the CDR3, is SQTIHQWPATLVQPVGSPLSLECTVEGTSNPNLYWYRQAAGRGLQLLFYSVGIGQISSEVPQNLSASRPQDRQFILSSKKLLLSDSGFYLCAWSSTGELFFGEGSRLTVL.

The chain is built from TRBV10-3 and TRBJ2-3; a possible D gene is TRBD2 (6 bases). V was pared by 3 bases and J by 2 bases, with 12 bases between. The CDR3 is 15 amino acids. Germline assignment: CDR1 ENHRY and CDR2 SYGVKD. This CDR3 is CAISDGWGDTDTQYF. As DNA, the CDR3 is TGTGCCATCAGTGATGGGTGGGGGGACACAGATACGCAGTATTTT.

The chain carries TRBV5-6 and TRBJ1-5; no definite D call. The V end was cut by 1 base, the J end by 5 bases, with 16 bases between. This CDR3 has 16 residues. Germline CDR1 SGHDT, CDR2 YYEEEE. The CDR3 loop is CASSLRGRAVDQPQHF. In DNA form, the CDR3 reads TGTGCCAGCAGCTTGAGAGGGCGGGCAGTTGATCAGCCCCAGCATTTT.

This sequence joins TRBV20-1 and TRBJ1-2; TRBD1 is a possible D gene (5 bases). There are 11 residues in the CDR3. The germline V gene encodes CDR1 DFQATT and CDR2 SNEGSKA (reference sequence). Trimming removed 5 bases from V and 5 bases from J, with 9 bases in between. The CDR3: CSAVGPYGYTF. The DNA of the CDR3 is TGCAGTGCTGTGGGGCCTTATGGCTACACCTTC.

V is TRBV29-1 and J is TRBJ2-3, with D tentatively TRBD1 (6 bases). V was cut by 5 bases and J by 0 bases, with 6 bases left in between. The CDR3 is 12 amino acids. Germline values: CDR1 SQVTM, CDR2 ANQGSEA. Here the CDR3 reads CSVRGSTDTQYF. The DNA of the CDR3 is TGCAGCGTTAGGGGGAGCACAGATACGCAGTATTTT.